One T cell receptor beta chain is described in this entry. In its sample, this clone was seen once. The clone's antigen remains unknown. Within one base of it there is no much larger clone, and no base qualities were kept. The data are from a study of OX40 agonist ivuxolimab in advanced cancers. Notes on the research overall: Ivuxolimab was a fully human IgG2 agonistic monoclonal antibody targeting the costimulatory receptor OX40 (CD134). Intravenous ivuxolimab was administered to patients every 2 weeks at six dose levels: 0.01, 0.1, 0.3, 1.5, 3 and 10 mg/kg. Of the 50 or so patients in dose escalation, about 20 had hepatocellular carcinoma, about 15 had melanoma, 9 had renal cell carcinoma and 9 had head and neck cancer. The dose-escalation cohort was roughly 80% male with a mean age of about 60 years, ranging from 23 to 79. Patients were allowed to have had prior anti-PD-1, anti-PD-L1 or anti-CTLA-4 therapy, and approximately 39% of the dose-escalation patients had been treated with checkpoint inhibitors. Partial responses occurred in three dose-escalation patients: two with cutaneous melanoma and one with hepatocellular carcinoma. The purpose of peripheral TCRbeta sequencing was to test whether ivuxolimab changed TCR sequence diversity and led to clonal T-cell expansion. The paper describes the monotherapy dose-escalation part (N of about 52 patients) of the phase I trial of ivuxolimab.

Results the study describes overall, beyond this receptor: At doses of 0.1 to 3.0 mg/kg, clonal expansion of both CD4+ and CD8+ T cells in blood was seen between baseline and week 6. After ivuxolimab, expanded clones were on average more numerous among CD8+ T cells than among CD4+ T cells. Low levels of normalized T-cell clonal expansion were also seen in some nonresponding patients. In the 0.1-3.0 mg/kg groups, partial responders had among the lowest normalized peripheral clonal expansion, particularly in CD8+ T cells. Antigen specificity was not determined for the clonally expanded peripheral T cells.

Patients with a history of autoimmune disease or receiving systemic immunosuppression were excluded from the trial. Peripheral blood for TCR sequencing was collected from all dose cohorts at baseline, on cycle 4 day 1, and on cycle 7 day 1. Samples were obtained from an open-label, multicenter, first-in-human phase I dose-escalation trial of ivuxolimab. Adults with locally advanced or metastatic melanoma, renal cell, hepatocellular, or head and neck squamous cell carcinoma were enrolled in the trial. Before TCR sequencing, CD4+ T cells and CD8+ T cells from peripheral blood were sorted into separate populations. Genomic DNA was isolated from the sorted cells so that the TCRbeta CDR3 region could be sequenced. The immunoSEQ Assay was used to sequence the TCRbeta CDR3 regions. TCRdb provides this immuneACCESS table in a form limited to in-frame rearrangements. Some clones are lacking; in checked studies, under half of them reflect an unresolved V gene, and why the rest are absent is not known. This sample lists 55,000 to 65,000 clones; around 93% were detected once. The ten most abundant clones make up around 25% of the sample.

V is reduced by 5 bases and J by 2 bases, leaving a spacing of 19 bases between them. CDR1 and CDR2, looked up from the germline V gene (reference sequence), are SEHNR and FQNEAQ. The CDR3 sequence holds 17 residues, the cysteine and phenylalanine included. Kept here is only the CDR3 DNA, which spans 51 bases and is read in frame from base 1. Sequenced material: CD4+ or CD8+ T cells sorted from blood, taken in a trial of the OX40 agonist ivuxolimab. The source is an adult with an advanced solid tumor such as melanoma, head and neck, liver or kidney cancer. The rearrangement combines TRBV7-9 with TRBJ2-1; TRBD2 might be the D gene, on 6 matching bases. The sequence in DNA is TGTGCCAGCAGCCCCCCCCTCGGCGGGGTCACCTACAATGAGCAGTTCTTC. The resulting protein is CASSPPLGGVTYNEQFF.